This T cell receptor beta chain was retrieved from a study of cytomegalovirus exposure and HLA in healthy donors. At the level of the study: Early on, a data release was issued that held approximately 78 million unique TCRs from HLA-typed donors.

This clone has only a few counts. Its antigen is currently unknown. The PCR employed 60 Vbeta primers together with 13 Jbeta primers. Profiling relied on immunoSEQ multiplex PCR, and the TCRdb table lists in-frame clones only, not all of them. The sample comprises around 160,000 clones, about 78% of which are singletons, and 1.4% rests with the top ten. General study findings and limits: Most TCR sequences were uncommon, yet certain public TCRs appeared in many donors. Later analysis revealed greater clonal expansion in HLA-associated TCR beta chains than in equally common others. In a later analysis, productive TCRs from donors in an Asian-associated ancestry cluster reportedly carried fewer N-insertions than the cohort mean.

The junction had 4 bases not matched to a gene; V was cut back by 0 bases and J by 1 base. CDR3 length: 16 residues. The germline CDR1 and CDR2 sequences are MGHRA and YSYEKL. The chain links TRBV4-1 to TRBJ2-3; the match to TRBD2 covers 7 bases. The sequenced material came from PBMCs. The clonotype originates from a male donor in good health and CMV-seronegative. The CDR3 protein is CASSQDNGGGTDTQYF. In nucleotides, the CDR3 is TGCGCCAGCAGCCAAGATAATGGGGGGGGCACAGATACGCAGTATTTT.